These 16 T cell receptor beta chains were all obtained from the same sample, sequenced in a study of shared T cell receptors in the human thymus. Method: immunoSEQ multiplex PCR; TCRdb's copy keeps in-frame clones and lacks some. The data show 600,000 to 900,000 clones, 80% to 90% seen once. These data were likewise used in another study, on human thymus T cells.

Sequencing input: thymocytes. Receptors were obtained from a girl in the first two years of life with a congenital heart defect.

In regard to this clone: At one end the junction does not follow the germline gene, possibly because of a read error. This sequence joins TRBV5-1 and TRBJ1-1, with D hard to call. This CDR3 region has 12 residues. Germline assignment: CDR1 SGHRS and CDR2 YFSETQ. CDR3: CASRRKNSEAFF. In DNA form, the CDR3 reads TGCGCCAGCAGACGTAAGAACTCTGAAGCTTTCTTT.

The V call is TRBV9, the J call TRBJ2-5; 10 positions agree with TRBD2. The CDR3 extends over 18 amino acids. CDR1 is SGDLS and CDR2 is YYNGEE in the germline V gene. J lost 5 bases, V lost 0 bases, and 13 bases had no gene match. CDR3 sequence (DNA): TGTGCCAGCAGCGTAGGCGGAAAAAGCGGGGGGGCCGGGGAGACCCAGTACTTC. Its protein product is CASSVGGKSGGAGETQYF.

The chain combines TRBV19 with TRBJ2-7; D remains unclear. V was clipped by 2 bases and J by 3 bases, with 14 bases between them. The CDR3 length is 15 residues. Germline CDR1 reads LNHDA; CDR2 reads SQIVND (reference sequence). The CDR3 spells CASSISSVEFYEQYF. CDR3 DNA: TGTGCCAGTAGTATATCTTCTGTGGAGTTCTACGAGCAGTACTTC.

This chain links TRBV13 with TRBJ2-2; 12 nucleotides align to TRBD1. The CDR3 is 19 amino acids. V shed 10 bases, J shed 5 bases, and the junction held 20 bases outside the gene matches. Germline V gene data show CDR1 as PRHDT and CDR2 as FYEKMQ (reference sequence). In DNA form, the CDR3 reads TGTGCCATCCCCCCCCGCTCCGGGACAGGGGGCGCAAGGACCGGGGAGCTGTTTTTT. Protein: CAIPPRSGTGGARTGELFF.

The chain combines TRBV5-1 with TRBJ2-5; tentatively, D is TRBD2 (6 bases). The CDR3 contains 17 residues. Germline V lookup: CDR1 SGHRS, CDR2 YFSETQ. With 4 bases removed from V and 7 bases from J, the gap between germline ends came to 26 bases. CDR3 nucleotide sequence: TGCGCCAGCAGCCACAGAGGGCGCGGGGAGCTTGTTGGGACCCAGTACTTC. This translates into CASSHRGRGELVGTQYF. Drawing the rest from reference TRBV5-1 and TRBJ2-5, the complete variable domain is KAGVTQTPRYLIKTRGQQVTLSCSPISGHRSVSWYQQTPGQGLQFLFEYFSETQRNKGNFPGRFSGRQFSNSRSEMNVSTLELGDSALYLCASSHRGRGELVGTQYFGPGTRLLVL.

This CDR3 is CASSETSGGAPDTQYF. In DNA form, the CDR3 reads TGTGCCAGCAGCGAGACTAGCGGGGGGGCACCAGATACGCAGTATTTT. The V and J genes are TRBV9 and TRBJ2-3; 14 nucleotides match TRBD2. The CDR3 is 16 residues long. Germline lookup yields CDR1 SGDLS and CDR2 YYNGEE. Germline trimming cut 3 bases from V and 4 bases from J; bases unmatched to any gene: 4. The full variable domain, in which reference TRBV9 and TRBJ2-3 provide the parts outside the CDR3, is DSGVTQTPKHLITATGQRVTLRCSPRSGDLSVYWYQQSLDQGLQFLIQYYNGEERAKGNILERFSAQQFPDLHSELNLSSLELGDSALYFCASSETSGGAPDTQYFGPGTRLTVL.

This rearrangement joins TRBV5-4 to TRBJ2-1; 9 bases are shared with TRBD1. The germline V gene has CDR1 SGHNT and CDR2 YYREEE (reference sequence). CDR3 size: 15 residues. V was clipped by 7 bases and J by 3 bases; unmatched bases: 8. CDR3 loop: CASLRPGQGYNEQFF. CDR3 nucleotide sequence: TGTGCCAGCCTCCGGCCGGGACAGGGCTACAATGAGCAGTTCTTC.

The rearrangement joins TRBV15 to TRBJ2-3; 9 bases map to TRBD2. The CDR3 totals 19 residues. The ends lost 2 bases at V and 0 bases at J; junction bases unmatched: 12. CDR1 LNHNV and CDR2 YYDKDF come from the germline V gene (reference sequence). The CDR3: CATSRLSGGHLRSTDTQYF. The CDR3, as DNA: TGTGCCACCAGCAGACTTAGCGGGGGCCACCTAAGAAGCACAGATACGCAGTATTTT.

J is TRBJ2-2 and V is TRBV11-2; possible D gene TRBD1, 6 bases. The CDR3 extends over 17 amino acids. Trimming shortened V by 4 bases and J by 6 bases, and 21 bases separated the two germline ends. CDR1 and CDR2 (germline): SGHAT, FQNNGV. The CDR3 sequence is CASSSGDGDLWAGELFF. The CDR3 DNA sequence: TGTGCCAGCAGCTCAGGGGACGGGGACCTTTGGGCCGGGGAGCTGTTTTTT.

The chain employs TRBV28 and TRBJ1-1, with D tentatively TRBD1 (6 bases). Germline CDR1 is MDHEN and CDR2 is SYDVKM. The CDR3 has 16 residues. V was shortened by 4 bases and J by 0 bases, with 15 bases between the two germline ends. CDR3 sequence: CASSSTGRRVNTEAFF. CDR3 coding DNA: TGTGCCAGCAGTTCCACAGGGAGAAGAGTGAACACTGAAGCTTTCTTT.

The V and J genes are TRBV14 and TRBJ1-1; the match to TRBD1 covers 11 bases. CDR1 and CDR2 (germline): SGHDN, FVKESK. J gave up 7 bases and V 1 base, and 14 bases lay outside the gene matches. The CDR3 has 18 residues. The CDR3 DNA is TGTGCCAGCAGCCAAGTTCCAAGGGGACAGGGGGGGATGTTTGAAGCTTTCTTT. Protein sequence: CASSQVPRGQGGMFEAFF.

The V call is TRBV6-1, the J call TRBJ1-3, with 11 bases aligning to TRBD1. The germline V gene has CDR1 MNHNS and CDR2 SASEGT. CDR3 length: 19 amino acids. V dropped 3 bases and J dropped 0; count of bases not matched to a gene: 10. CDR3 in amino acids: CASSEPAGQGVISGNTIYF. In nucleotides, the CDR3 is TGTGCCAGCAGTGAGCCCGCGGGACAGGGGGTTATCTCTGGAAACACCATATATTTT.

The chain combines TRBV4-1 with TRBJ1-5; 9 bases agree with TRBD1. The CDR3 sequence is 18 residues long. With 0 bases clipped from V and 4 bases from J, the junction kept 10 bases outside the gene matches. Germline assignment: CDR1 MGHRA and CDR2 YSYEKL. CDR3: CASSQDLSTQGANQPQHF. DNA for the CDR3: TGCGCCAGCAGCCAAGACTTAAGCACACAGGGGGCAAATCAGCCCCAGCATTTT.

The chain carries TRBV4-1 and TRBJ1-2; 12 bases line up with TRBD1. Germline CDR1 and CDR2: MGHRA and YSYEKL. CDR3 size: 18 residues. V was clipped by 4 bases and J by 3 bases; unmatched bases: 12. For the CDR3, the DNA is TGCGCCAGCAGCCGTACCGGGACAGGGGGCAGAACTGACTATGGCTACACCTTC. Protein sequence: CASSRTGTGGRTDYGYTF.

The chain recombines TRBV18 with TRBJ1-2; 12 bases align to TRBD1. Germline loops: CDR1 KGHSH, CDR2 LQKENI. V shed 2 bases and J 7 bases; nucleotides not matched to a gene: 5. The CDR3 runs 15 residues. The CDR3 nucleotides are TGTGCCAGCTCACCAGAGGGACAGGGGGCGATTGGCTACACCTTC. Amino acids: CASSPEGQGAIGYTF.

The V gene is TRBV5-1, the J gene TRBJ2-7; 7 bases line up with TRBD1. Germline V CDR1 and CDR2: SGHRS, YFSETQ. The J segment lost 3 bases and the V segment lost 1 base, leaving 25 bases of the junction unmatched. This CDR3 has 21 amino acids. The CDR3 loop reads CASSLILPPLGRTGECYEQYF. CDR3 nucleotides: TGCGCCAGCAGCTTGATCCTCCCCCCTCTTGGGCGAACAGGGGAATGCTACGAGCAGTACTTC.